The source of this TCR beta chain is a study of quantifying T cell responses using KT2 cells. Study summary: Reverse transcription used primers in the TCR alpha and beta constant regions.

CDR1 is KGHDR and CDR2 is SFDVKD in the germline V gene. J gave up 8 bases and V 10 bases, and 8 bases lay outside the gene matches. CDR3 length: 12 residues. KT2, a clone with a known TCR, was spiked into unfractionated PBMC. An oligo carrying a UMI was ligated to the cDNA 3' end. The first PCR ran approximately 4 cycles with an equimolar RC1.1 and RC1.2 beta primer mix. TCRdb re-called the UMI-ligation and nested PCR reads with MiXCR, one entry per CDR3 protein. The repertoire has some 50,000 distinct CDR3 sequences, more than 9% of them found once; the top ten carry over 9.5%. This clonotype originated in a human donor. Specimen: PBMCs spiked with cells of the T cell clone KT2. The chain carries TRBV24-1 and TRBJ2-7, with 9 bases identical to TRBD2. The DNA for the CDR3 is TGTGCCACTAGCGGGAGCTTTACGAAGCAGTACTTC. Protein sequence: CATSGSFTKQYF.